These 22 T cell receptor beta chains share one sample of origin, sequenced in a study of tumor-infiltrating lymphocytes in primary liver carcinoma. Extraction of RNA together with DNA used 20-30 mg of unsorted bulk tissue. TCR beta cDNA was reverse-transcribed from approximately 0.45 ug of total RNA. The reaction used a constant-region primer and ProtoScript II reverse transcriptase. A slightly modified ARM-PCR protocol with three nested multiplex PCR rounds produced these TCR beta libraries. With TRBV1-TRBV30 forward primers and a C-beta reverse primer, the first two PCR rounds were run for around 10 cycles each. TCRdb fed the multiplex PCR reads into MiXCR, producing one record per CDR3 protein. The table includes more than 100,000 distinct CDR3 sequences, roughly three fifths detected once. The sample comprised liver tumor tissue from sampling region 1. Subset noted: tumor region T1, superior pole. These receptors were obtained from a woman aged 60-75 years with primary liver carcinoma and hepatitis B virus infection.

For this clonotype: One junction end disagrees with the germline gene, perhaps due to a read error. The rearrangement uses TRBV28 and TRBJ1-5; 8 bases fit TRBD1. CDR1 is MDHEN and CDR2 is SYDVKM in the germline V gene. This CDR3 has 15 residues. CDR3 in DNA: TGTGCCATCAGTTACCAGGGGGCTGGCAATCAGCCCCAGCATTTT. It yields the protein CAISYQGAGNQPQHF.

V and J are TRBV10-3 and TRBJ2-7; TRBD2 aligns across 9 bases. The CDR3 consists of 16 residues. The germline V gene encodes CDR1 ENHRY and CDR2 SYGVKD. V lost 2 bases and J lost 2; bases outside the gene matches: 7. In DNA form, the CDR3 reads TGTGCCATCAGTGAGGGGCTAGCGGGACGTCCCTACGAGCAGTACTTC. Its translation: CAISEGLAGRPYEQYF.

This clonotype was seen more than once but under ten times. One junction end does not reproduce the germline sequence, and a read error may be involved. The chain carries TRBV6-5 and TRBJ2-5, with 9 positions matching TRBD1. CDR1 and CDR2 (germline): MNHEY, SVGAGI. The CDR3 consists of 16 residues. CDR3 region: CASSYSRQGGQEAQHF. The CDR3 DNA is TGTGCCAGCAGTTACTCGAGACAGGGGGGACAAGAGGCCCAGCACTTC.

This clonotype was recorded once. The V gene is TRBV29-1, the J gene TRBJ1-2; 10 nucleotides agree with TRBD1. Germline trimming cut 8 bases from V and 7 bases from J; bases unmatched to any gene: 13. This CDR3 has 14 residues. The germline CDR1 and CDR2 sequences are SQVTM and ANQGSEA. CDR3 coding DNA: TGCAGCATCGCGACAGGGGGCACATCCTCTGGCTACACCTTC. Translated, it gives CSIATGGTSSGYTF.

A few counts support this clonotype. The CDR3: CASSSRQGVINEQFF. Here the CDR3 DNA reads TGTGCCAGCAGTTCACGACAGGGGGTCATCAATGAGCAGTTCTTC. The V call is TRBV7-9, the J call TRBJ2-1; 9 bases map to TRBD1. Germline loops: CDR1 SEHNR, CDR2 FQNEAQ (reference sequence). This CDR3 is built from 15 residues. V shed 6 bases and J 6 bases; nucleotides not matched to a gene: 9.

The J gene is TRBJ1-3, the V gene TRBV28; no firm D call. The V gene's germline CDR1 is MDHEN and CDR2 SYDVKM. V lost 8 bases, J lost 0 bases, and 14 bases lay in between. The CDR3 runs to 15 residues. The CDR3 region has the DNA TGTGCCAGCGCGGCAAGGGCCATCTCTGGAAACACCATATATTTT. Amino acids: CASAARAISGNTIYF.

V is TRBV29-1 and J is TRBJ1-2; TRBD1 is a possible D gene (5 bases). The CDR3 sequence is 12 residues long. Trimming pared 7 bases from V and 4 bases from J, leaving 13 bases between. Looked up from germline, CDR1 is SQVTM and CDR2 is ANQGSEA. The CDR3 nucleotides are TGCAGCGGGGGCACATCGGCCTATGGCTACACCTTC. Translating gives CSGGTSAYGYTF.

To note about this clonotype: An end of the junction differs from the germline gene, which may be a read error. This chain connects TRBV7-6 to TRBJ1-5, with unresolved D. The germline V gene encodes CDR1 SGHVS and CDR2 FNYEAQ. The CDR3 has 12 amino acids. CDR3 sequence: CTSSFQRQPQHF. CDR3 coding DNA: TGTACCAGCAGCTTTCAGAGACAGCCCCAGCATTTT.

CDR3 in amino acids: CASSLAFSNPGANVLTF. The CDR3 region has the DNA TGTGCCAGCTCATTGGCCTTTTCGAACCCTGGGGCCAACGTCCTGACTTTC. V gene TRBV11-1 combines with J gene TRBJ2-6; D gene uncertain. The V and J ends lost 8 bases and 2 bases respectively, with 19 bases between them. The CDR3 length is 17 residues. Germline lookup yields CDR1 SGHAT and CDR2 FQDESV (reference sequence).

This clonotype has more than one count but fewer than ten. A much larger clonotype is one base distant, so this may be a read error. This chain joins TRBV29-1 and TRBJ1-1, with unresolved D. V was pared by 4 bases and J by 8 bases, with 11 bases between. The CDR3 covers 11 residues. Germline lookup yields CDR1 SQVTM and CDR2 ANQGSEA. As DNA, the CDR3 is TGCAGCGTTGCAGGCCTGCTCGAAGCTTTCTTT. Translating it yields CSVAGLLEAFF.

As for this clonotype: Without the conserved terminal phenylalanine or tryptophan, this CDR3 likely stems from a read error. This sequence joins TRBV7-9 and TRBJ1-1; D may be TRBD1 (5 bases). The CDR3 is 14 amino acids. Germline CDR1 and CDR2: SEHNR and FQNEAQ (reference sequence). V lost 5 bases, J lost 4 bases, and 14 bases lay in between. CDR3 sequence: CASSGGGRGTEAFL. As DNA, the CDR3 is TGTGCCAGCAGCGGTGGGGGGAGGGGCACTGAAGCTTTCTTA.

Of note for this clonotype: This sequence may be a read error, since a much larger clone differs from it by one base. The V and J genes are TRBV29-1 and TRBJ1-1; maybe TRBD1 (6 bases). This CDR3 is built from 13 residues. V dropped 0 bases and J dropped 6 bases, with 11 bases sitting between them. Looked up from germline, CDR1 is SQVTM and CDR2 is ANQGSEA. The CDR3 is CSVEDRGGAEAFF. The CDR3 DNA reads TGCAGCGTTGAAGATCGGGGGGGCGCTGAAGCTTTCTTT.

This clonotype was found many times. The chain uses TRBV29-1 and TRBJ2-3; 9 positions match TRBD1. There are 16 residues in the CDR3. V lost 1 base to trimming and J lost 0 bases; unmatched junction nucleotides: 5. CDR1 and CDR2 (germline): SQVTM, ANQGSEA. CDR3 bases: TGCAGCGTTGAAGGGACGACAGGGGGTAGCACAGATACGCAGTATTTT. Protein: CSVEGTTGGSTDTQYF.

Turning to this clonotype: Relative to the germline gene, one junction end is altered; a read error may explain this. DNA for the CDR3: TGTGTCAGCAGCTTAGTAACAGGTGGCTACAACGAGCAGTTCTTC. Translated, it gives CVSSLVTGGYNEQFF. The J gene is TRBJ2-1, the V gene TRBV11-3; perhaps TRBD1 as D (5 bases). The V gene's germline CDR1 is SGHNT and CDR2 YENEEA. The CDR3 extends over 15 amino acids.

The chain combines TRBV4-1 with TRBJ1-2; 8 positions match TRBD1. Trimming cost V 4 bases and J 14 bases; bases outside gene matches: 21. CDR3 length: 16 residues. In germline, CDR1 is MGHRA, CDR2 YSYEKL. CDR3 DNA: TGCGCCAGCAGCCTACAGGGGGGAATATCTAACTATGACTATACCTTC. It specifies CASSLQGGISNYDYTF.

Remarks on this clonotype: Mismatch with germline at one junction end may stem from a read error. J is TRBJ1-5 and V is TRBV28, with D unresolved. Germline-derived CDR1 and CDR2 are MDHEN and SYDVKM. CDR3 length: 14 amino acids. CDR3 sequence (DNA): TGTGCCAGCAGGGCTACAGAGCTCAATCAGCTCCAGCATTTT. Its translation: CASRATELNQLQHF.

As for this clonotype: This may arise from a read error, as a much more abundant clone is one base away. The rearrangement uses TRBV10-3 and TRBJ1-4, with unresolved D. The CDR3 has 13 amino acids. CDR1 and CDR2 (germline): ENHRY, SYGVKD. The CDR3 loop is CAISRAANGKLFF. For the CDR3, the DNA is TGTGCCATCAGTAGAGCTGCTAATGGAAAACTGTTTTTT.

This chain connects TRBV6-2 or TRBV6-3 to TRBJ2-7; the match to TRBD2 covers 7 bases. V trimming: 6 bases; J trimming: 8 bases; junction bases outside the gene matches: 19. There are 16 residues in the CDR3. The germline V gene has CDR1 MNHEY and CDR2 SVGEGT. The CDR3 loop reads CASSPLPGGRWYKQYF. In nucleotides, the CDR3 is TGTGCCAGCAGCCCCCTCCCCGGCGGGAGATGGTACAAGCAGTACTTC.

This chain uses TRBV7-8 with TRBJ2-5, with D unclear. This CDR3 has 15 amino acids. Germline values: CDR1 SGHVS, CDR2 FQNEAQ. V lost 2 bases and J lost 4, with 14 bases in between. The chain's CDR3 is CASSLPSRRAETQYF. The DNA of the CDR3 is TGTGCCAGCAGCTTACCCTCTCGAAGGGCAGAGACCCAGTACTTC.

CDR3 nucleotide sequence: TGTGCCATCAGTGCCGACAGGGGGTTTGGAAACACCATATATTTT. Its protein product is CAISADRGFGNTIYF. The rearrangement uses TRBV10-3 and TRBJ1-3; 9 positions match TRBD1. The CDR3 length is 15 residues. Germline values: CDR1 ENHRY, CDR2 SYGVKD. The V segment lost 4 bases and the J segment 3 bases; nucleotides outside the gene matches: 4.

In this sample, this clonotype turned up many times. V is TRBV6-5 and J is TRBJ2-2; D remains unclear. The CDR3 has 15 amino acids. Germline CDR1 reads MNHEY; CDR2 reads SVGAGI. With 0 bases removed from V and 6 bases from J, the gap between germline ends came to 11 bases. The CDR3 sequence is CASSYSRRWSGELFF. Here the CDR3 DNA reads TGTGCCAGCAGTTACTCGAGGCGGTGGTCCGGGGAGCTGTTTTTT.

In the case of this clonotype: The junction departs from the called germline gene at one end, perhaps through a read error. Here the CDR3 DNA reads TGTGCCAGCGGCACAACAGTGGGCACCGGGGGGCTGTTTTTT. Residues: CASGTTVGTGGLFF. The chain carries TRBV11-2 and TRBJ2-2; possibly TRBD2 for D (6 bases). The germline gives CDR1 SGHAT, CDR2 FQNNGV. The CDR3 contains 14 residues.